Detailed here is one T cell receptor (beta chain). Its specific antigen is unknown. No much larger clone is present one base from it, and per-base qualities are unavailable. The data were taken from a study of blood T cell repertoires in COVID-19 (dated by TCRdb to between 2020 and 2021). A note on the overall study: The collaborator samples originated in the United States, Italy and Spain and spanned the acute and convalescent phases of COVID-19. The material from the prospective study consisted of cDNA or gDNA derived from T cells, B-cell-depleted T cells, or PBMCs. The dataset comprised deeply sampled blood TCRbeta repertoires from subjects exposed to, actively infected with, or recovered from COVID-19. The repertoires were released in a freely available public database meant as a resource for research on the immune response to SARS-CoV-2. Samples came from the ongoing ImmuneRACE study (first 160 participants) plus 1,254 subjects from 6 global collaborators. The sample metadata nearly always contained a de-identified subject ID, COVID-19 status, age in years and sex. HLA class I and class II types, where available, came from metadata supplied by the sample provider rather than from assay-based typing.

The immunoSEQ Assay, a bias-controlled multiplex PCR, was used to amplify TCRbeta CDR3 regions from genomic DNA. Under the source paper's analysis protocol: Nucleated cell counts per sample were estimated from amplification of reference gene primers within the assay. Sequence reads were collapsed and filtered to measure the absolute abundance of every unique TCRbeta CDR3 rearrangement. For each sample, productive Simpson clonality was calculated as the square root of Simpson's diversity index over productive rearrangements. The clones in this table, taken by TCRdb from immuneACCESS, are in-frame only. Not every clone is retained; where verified, under half of the shortfall comes from an unresolved V gene, and the cause of the rest is unknown. From that table come the V and J calls and clone size; the DNA was used to work out D and trimming. This sample is represented by 65,000 to 70,000 clones; approximately 79% of them were singletons. The top ten clonotypes cover 16% of the sample.

What the authors observed across the whole study: Clinical and demographic metadata were provided uncurated, with the amount varying by source and participant.

The collaborating institutions used their own protocols to collect whole blood in K2EDTA tubes. For TCRbeta analysis, collaborators shipped samples as frozen whole blood, isolated PBMCs, or DNA extracted from either of those sample types. The junction shows trimming of 5 bases on V and 1 base on J, and the gene matches do not reach 8 bases of it. Including cysteine and phenylalanine, the CDR3 has 15 amino acids. Only the CDR3 DNA is retained, 45 bases long and in frame from the first base. The germline V gene sets CDR1 to MGHRA and CDR2 to YSYEKL. This TCR came from a man in his fifties or sixties with acute or convalescent COVID-19. This sequence uses TRBV4-1 and TRBJ2-7; 7 central bases correspond to TRBD1. The specimen sequenced was peripheral blood. The DNA sequence follows: TGCGCCAGCAGCGTCCACCCGACAGGGTCCTACGAGCAGTACTTC. It is translated as CASSVHPTGSYEQYF.